A selection of T cell receptor beta chains follows, all from one sample in a study of T cell responses to AZD1222 COVID-19 vaccine. The assay was immunoSEQ multiplex PCR, and TCRdb's table has in-frame clones only and misses some. The sample has roughly 120,000 clones; roughly 90% are singletons. Sequencing was performed on peripheral blood, taken on day 0 of AZD1222 vaccination. The receptors stem from an adult in good health. Each CDR3 is given with its conserved first and last residue. Fields, in order: CDR3 DNA, CDR3 protein, clone size, J gene, D gene, V gene. The D gene is left open where the match is weak. Clone size is not always given. Where it is, it says once, few, many or a class for expanded clones.

cdr3_nt: TGTGCCAGCAGCCAAAGTAGGGAGGTGGGTTCACCCCTCCACTTT
cdr3_aa: CASSQSREVGSPLHF
clone_size: few
j_call: TRBJ1-6
d_call: NA
v_call: TRBV4-2

cdr3_nt: TGTGCCAGCAGCCCTCCGGGACAGGGGATGAGCACTGAAGCTTTCTTT
cdr3_aa: CASSPPGQGMSTEAFF
clone_size: NA
j_call: TRBJ1-1
d_call: TRBD1
v_call: TRBV28

cdr3_nt: TGTGCCAGCAGTTACTCTTGGACTAGCACCGGGGAGCTGTTTTTT
cdr3_aa: CASSYSWTSTGELFF
clone_size: NA
j_call: TRBJ2-2
d_call: TRBD2
v_call: TRBV6-5

cdr3_nt: TGCGCCAGCAGTGAGTCTCCGGCAGATACGCAGTATTTT
cdr3_aa: CASSESPADTQYF
clone_size: NA
j_call: TRBJ2-3
d_call: NA
v_call: TRBV10-1

cdr3_nt: TGTGCCAGTAGTATCAGCAGTGCAACTAATGAAAAACTGTTTTTT
cdr3_aa: CASSISSATNEKLFF
clone_size: NA
j_call: TRBJ1-4
d_call: NA
v_call: TRBV19

cdr3_nt: TGTGCCAGCAGCCTCGGAGCAGGATATCGTAGCGAAAAACTGTTTTTT
cdr3_aa: CASSLGAGYRSEKLFF
clone_size: NA
j_call: TRBJ1-4
d_call: NA
v_call: TRBV3-1/TRBV3-2

cdr3_nt: TGTGCCTGGAGTGGGAACAGGGGCAATCAGCCCCAGCATTTT
cdr3_aa: CAWSGNRGNQPQHF
clone_size: NA
j_call: TRBJ1-5
d_call: NA
v_call: TRBV30

cdr3_nt: TGTGCCAGCTCACCACGAGGGACAGCGGACTCCTACGAGCAGTACTTC
cdr3_aa: CASSPRGTADSYEQYF
clone_size: NA
j_call: TRBJ2-7
d_call: TRBD1
v_call: TRBV18

cdr3_nt: TGTGCCAGCAGCAATAAGTATCTGGGAGGGCCAGGGAATGAGCAGTTCTTC
cdr3_aa: CASSNKYLGGPGNEQFF
clone_size: NA
j_call: TRBJ2-1
d_call: TRBD2
v_call: TRBV5-4

cdr3_nt: TGTGCCACCAGCACTTTCAGGGACCATCAGCCCCAGCATTTT
cdr3_aa: CATSTFRDHQPQHF
clone_size: NA
j_call: TRBJ1-5
d_call: NA
v_call: TRBV15

cdr3_nt: TGTGCCATCAGTGCCAGGGAGAGCAATCAGCCCCAGCATTTT
cdr3_aa: CAISARESNQPQHF
clone_size: NA
j_call: TRBJ1-5
d_call: NA
v_call: TRBV10-3

cdr3_nt: TGTGCCAGCAGCTTGGAGGGATTCACTGAAGCTTTCTTT
cdr3_aa: CASSLEGFTEAFF
clone_size: NA
j_call: TRBJ1-1
d_call: NA
v_call: TRBV5-6

cdr3_nt: TGTGCCAGCAGCATGGACTTGAACTCCTACAATGAGCAGTTCTTC
cdr3_aa: CASSMDLNSYNEQFF
clone_size: NA
j_call: TRBJ2-1
d_call: NA
v_call: TRBV5-6

cdr3_nt: TGTGCCAGCAGTGAGGAAGGGGGCGCGGGAAACACCATATATTTT
cdr3_aa: CASSEEGGAGNTIYF
clone_size: once
j_call: TRBJ1-3
d_call: TRBD1
v_call: TRBV2

cdr3_nt: TGTGCCACCAGCAGAGATCCCGGGACTAGCGCAAACAATGAGCAGTTCTTC
cdr3_aa: CATSRDPGTSANNEQFF
clone_size: NA
j_call: TRBJ2-1
d_call: TRBD2
v_call: TRBV15

cdr3_nt: TGTGCCAGCAGCTTCCAGGGGGCCAACACTGAAGCTTTCTTT
cdr3_aa: CASSFQGANTEAFF
clone_size: NA
j_call: TRBJ1-1
d_call: TRBD1
v_call: TRBV5-6

cdr3_nt: TGTGCCAGCAGTCCAGATGTGTCAGGGGCGGAAAAACTGTTTTTT
cdr3_aa: CASSPDVSGAEKLFF
clone_size: NA
j_call: TRBJ1-4
d_call: NA
v_call: TRBV7-9

cdr3_nt: TGTGCCACCAGTTTCGGGGATACGTCTGGAAACACCATATATTTT
cdr3_aa: CATSFGDTSGNTIYF
clone_size: NA
j_call: TRBJ1-3
d_call: NA
v_call: TRBV24-1

cdr3_nt: TGTGCCAGCAGCTTGGGGACAGAGATGGCGAACACTGAAGCTTTCTTT
cdr3_aa: CASSLGTEMANTEAFF
clone_size: NA
j_call: TRBJ1-1
d_call: NA
v_call: TRBV5-4

cdr3_nt: TGTGCCAGTAGTACACTACAGGGAACCCGCAATCAGCCCCAGCATTTT
cdr3_aa: CASSTLQGTRNQPQHF
clone_size: NA
j_call: TRBJ1-5
d_call: NA
v_call: TRBV19

cdr3_nt: TGTGCCAGCAGTTACTCGCGGGAGAGCAATCAGCCCCAGCATTTT
cdr3_aa: CASSYSRESNQPQHF
clone_size: NA
j_call: TRBJ1-5
d_call: NA
v_call: TRBV6-6

cdr3_nt: TGTGCCAGCAGTGAGACAGGGGGCAATCAGCCCCAGCATTTT
cdr3_aa: CASSETGGNQPQHF
clone_size: NA
j_call: TRBJ1-5
d_call: TRBD1
v_call: TRBV6-1

cdr3_nt: TGCGCCAGCAGCTTTTCCCCCCTGGGCGGGGGGGATACGCAGTATTTT
cdr3_aa: CASSFSPLGGGDTQYF
clone_size: once
j_call: TRBJ2-3
d_call: TRBD2
v_call: TRBV5-1

cdr3_nt: TGTGCCAGCAGCAGGTGGAGCCGTTTGGACTCTGGAAACACCATATATTTT
cdr3_aa: CASSRWSRLDSGNTIYF
clone_size: NA
j_call: TRBJ1-3
d_call: NA
v_call: TRBV21-1